This note documents a single T cell receptor beta chain sequence. Its antigen is still unknown. Relative to the germline gene, one junction end is altered; a read error may explain this. The High Capacity cDNA Reverse Transcription Kit was used to reverse transcribe all of the isolated RNA, meaning that expressed TCRB transcripts were what got sequenced. Deep immunoSEQ sequencing was performed on naive, central memory and regulatory T cell samples, with an average of roughly 3.3 million total reads per sample. Sorted cells were lysed in RLT buffer, and RNA was extracted using DNase-treated RNeasy Micro or Mini kits according to cell number. To prevent cross-contamination, every cell subset was processed on its own, while patient and healthy donor samples were processed together. TCRB sequences were amplified from cDNA with the immunoSEQ multiplex PCR, producing 87-bp fragments spanning the CDR3 region. The amplicons were sequenced using the Illumina HiSeq platform. On the authors' methods: PCR bias was corrected computationally using synthetic template baselines, and reads within Hamming distance 2 were collapsed, with unmergeable singletons discarded. By aligning reads against IMGT, V, D and J genes, CDR3 length, and insertions or deletions at six rearrangement sites were assigned. Clonotype counts were normalized to sorted cell number within each subset before computing true diversity and Gini coefficients with the tcR R package. The overlap coefficient, calculated on TCRB nucleotide sequences, was used to measure repertoire sharing. As a proxy for the pre-selection repertoire, out-of-frame TCRB sequences from naive cells were analyzed. TCRdb's version of the immuneACCESS table is confined to in-frame rearrangements and falls short of the full clone set. An unresolved V gene accounts for under half of the shortfall where checked; the remainder is of unknown origin. The V and J calls and clone size were taken over from that table, and D and trimming were inferred from the DNA. The sample yields some 410,000 clones; around 10% were counted once. About 0.042% of the sample lies in the top ten.

The CDR3 starts with the cysteine, ends with the phenylalanine, and has 10 residues. The retained sequence is limited to the CDR3, 30 bases, with the frame set at the first base. CDR1 SQVTM and CDR2 ANQGSEA were looked up in the germline V gene. The sample is drawn from a study of beta chain features in type 1 diabetes (dated by TCRdb to about 2018). At the level of the whole study: No differences in mean age, gender distribution, total cell number or subset yield were found between patients and healthy donors. A total of 100 million to 110 million sorted cells were examined across all samples, and a strong correlation was observed between cell number per subset and RNA yield. The study compared TCRB repertoires of sorted circulating CD4+ T cell subsets between recently diagnosed type 1 diabetes patients and matched healthy donors. Whereas all 28 donors provided naive and central memory subsets, regulatory and stem cell-like memory subsets were isolated from just 8 patients and about eight healthy donors.

General conclusions and limits of the study: Naive, central memory and regulatory TCRB repertoires appeared to be more similar among patients than among healthy donors. Because cDNA was sequenced instead of genomic DNA, highly expressing activated cells could be over-represented, though the groups showed no difference in activation or CD3 levels. At VDJ recombination sites, type 1 diabetes patients had fewer insertions and more deleted nucleotides, which implies abnormalities in thymic rearrangement. HLA sub-analyses involved small numbers of individuals, so any influence of HLA type on TCRB rearrangement remained unresolved. In all four CD4+ subsets, TCRB CDR3 length was moderately but significantly shorter in type 1 diabetes patients. PCR might favor shorter templates, but patient and control samples were amplified and corrected together, so any skew would affect both groups equally.

Each donor gave one peripheral blood draw, approximately 100 mL on average, collected into heparinised tubes. A BD FACSAria II was used to sort naive, central memory, regulatory and stem cell-like memory CD4+ T cells with a panel that included CD45RO, CCR7, CD25, CD127, CD95 and CD27. All sorted populations exceeded 95% purity. PBMCs were isolated right away by Lymphoprep density gradient centrifugation and were stained directly, without culture. To minimize batch effects, samples were stained and sorted in pairs, one healthy donor with one patient per experiment. The TCR sequence derives from a woman in her late teens or twenties in good health. Sequenced: naive CD4+ T cells from blood. In light of the paper, this sample's cell subset or site label describes: true naive CD4+ T cells. The V and J segments used are TRBV29-1 and TRBJ2-1, and TRBD1 may be the D gene, going by 5 matching bases. The bases are TGCAGCGTTGACCAGGGCCGGCAAGTCTTC. This encodes CSVDQGRQVF.